This T cell receptor beta chain was profiled in a study of human T cells and chemical hapten exposure. Regarding time point: patch test 1, 2 weeks after DPC sensitization. Sample treatment: therapeutic diphenylcyclopropenone sensitization with weekly scalp DPC. The study's library attached unique molecular identifiers to single cDNA molecules. TCRdb redid the calling of the RACE reads with MiXCR, one entry per CDR3 protein. The repertoire has fewer than 200,000 distinct CDR3 sequences, 20% to 25% of them found once; the top ten carry about 6.7%. CDR1 and CDR2 from the germline V gene are SGHAT and FQNNGV. This CDR3 comprises 13 residues. The V end was cut by 6 bases, the J end by 6 bases, with 11 bases between. This clonotype was recorded a few times.

The sample was whole blood, taken in connection with sensitization to the hapten diphenylcyclopropenone (DPC). The J gene is TRBJ1-4, the V gene TRBV11-2; the D is unclear. This sequence originates from a woman between 45 and 60 years old with alopecia areata. Some clones in this sample may be carry-over from other donors' samples. CDR3 nucleotide sequence: TGTGCCAGCAGAAGAAGCGGGGATGAAAAACTGTTTTTT. This sequence encodes CASRRSGDEKLFF.